This T cell receptor (beta chain) was found in a study of shared clonotypes between healthy human individuals. Findings and limits, study-wide: The study generally estimated greater richness for naive than memory subsets.

In regard to this clone: What it binds is not known.

V trimming: 6 bases; J trimming: 6 bases; junction bases outside the gene matches: 2. Germline lookup yields CDR1 MDHEN and CDR2 SYDVKM. The CDR3 spans 14 residues. At a deep level, the assay was run. Replicate PCRs from sorted subsets contained approximately 190 ng DNA, which is around 30,000 T cell genomes. Sequencing used immunoSEQ multiplex PCR; TCRdb keeps in-frame clones, though not all of them. The sample shows 2,100,000 or so clones, more than 90% of them seen only once. The source of this sequence is a man aged 18 to 30 in good health. The sequenced sample consisted of naive CD4+ T cells sorted from blood. Subset defined: CD45RA+ positively selected. The chain combines TRBV28 with TRBJ1-6; 10 nucleotides match TRBD1. This CDR3 is CASRWDRGNSPLHF. In DNA form, the CDR3 reads TGTGCCAGCAGATGGGACAGGGGTAATTCACCCCTCCACTTT.